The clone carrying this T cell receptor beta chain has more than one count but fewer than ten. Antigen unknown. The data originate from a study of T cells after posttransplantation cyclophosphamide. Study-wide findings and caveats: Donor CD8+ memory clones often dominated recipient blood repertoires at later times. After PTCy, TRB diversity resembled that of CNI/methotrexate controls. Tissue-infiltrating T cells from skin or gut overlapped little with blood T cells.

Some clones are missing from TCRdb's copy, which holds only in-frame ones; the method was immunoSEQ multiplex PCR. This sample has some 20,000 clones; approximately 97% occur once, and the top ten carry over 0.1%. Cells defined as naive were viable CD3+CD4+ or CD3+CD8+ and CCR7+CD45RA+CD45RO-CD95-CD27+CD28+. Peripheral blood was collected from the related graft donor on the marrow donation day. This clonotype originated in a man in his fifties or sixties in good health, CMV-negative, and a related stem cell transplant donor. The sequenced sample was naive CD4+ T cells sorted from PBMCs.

CDR3 bases: TGTGCCAGCAGCCAGGGACAACTAAATGAAAAACTGTTTTTT. It yields the protein CASSQGQLNEKLFF. The chain is built from TRBV6-1 and TRBJ1-4; weak D call: TRBD1 (6 bases). CDR3 length: 14 residues. Germline loops: CDR1 MNHNS, CDR2 SASEGT. V lost 6 bases and J lost 5, with 13 bases in between.